The next 17 T cell receptor beta chains were all read from a single sample in a study of naive and memory T cell subsets. Notes on the study in general: Especially in CD8 cells, naive repertoires contained a few larger clonotypes, possibly CD45RA-re-expressing memory cells.

Both TRBC1 and TRBC2 were covered by a beta constant-region primer of two equimolar oligonucleotides. The ligated cDNA underwent four PCR rounds using SP2 and nested alpha and beta constant-region primers. TCRdb fed the UMI-ligation and nested PCR reads into MiXCR, producing one record per CDR3 protein. This table has 85,000 to 130,000 distinct CDR3 sequences, roughly 15% appearing once. Their recognized antigens are unknown. Sequenced input: naive CD8+ T cells from blood. Receptors were obtained from a human donor in good health.

This clonotype has a handful of counts. The chain employs TRBV25-1 and TRBJ1-1; 9 bases agree with TRBD1. Germline values: CDR1 MGHDK, CDR2 SYGVNS. The CDR3 loop spans 14 amino acids. The trim removed 7 bases at V and 12 bases at J, leaving 15 bases unmatched. The CDR3 loop is CASKGDRVRGETFF. CDR3 nucleotides: TGTGCCAGCAAAGGGGACAGGGTAAGGGGTGAGACTTTCTTT.

The CDR3, as DNA: TGTGCCAGCAGCGAAGGGACTAGCGGGGGGCCTGAGACCCAGTACTTC. This encodes CASSEGTSGGPETQYF. The chain uses TRBV6-2 or TRBV6-3 and TRBJ2-5, with 15 bases matching TRBD2. Losses at the gene ends were 6 bases for V and 5 bases for J; bases not matched to a gene: 7. In germline, CDR1 is MNHEY, CDR2 SVGEGT. The length of the CDR3 is 16 residues.

The V call is TRBV12-3 or TRBV12-4, the J call TRBJ2-1; D is unclear. The V end was cut by 6 bases, the J end by 5 bases, with 11 bases between. The CDR3 loop spans 13 amino acids. CDR3 residues: CASSPRRDNEQFF. CDR3 DNA sequence: TGTGCCAGCAGCCCCCGACGGGACAATGAGCAGTTCTTC.

The CDR3 DNA follows: TGTGCCAGCAGCTTGGGGACAGGGTTTGTGGAGCAGTACTTC. Amino acids: CASSLGTGFVEQYF. V usage is TRBV5-5 and J usage is TRBJ2-7; 8 bases match TRBD1. In germline, CDR1 is SGHKS, CDR2 YYEKEE (reference sequence). V lost 0 bases to trimming and J lost 7 bases; unmatched junction nucleotides: 6. CDR3 size: 14 residues.

This clonotype was observed a few times. The chain links TRBV19 to TRBJ2-1, with a weak D call TRBD1 (5 bases). Germline lookup yields CDR1 LNHDA and CDR2 SQIVND (reference sequence). V gave up 3 bases and J gave up 6 bases, with 15 bases separating them. The CDR3 totals 15 residues. CDR3 sequence: CASSIAGNSLNEQFF. Written as DNA, the CDR3 is TGTGCCAGTAGTATTGCAGGGAACTCGCTCAATGAGCAGTTCTTC.

The sample holds a few counts of this clonotype. The rearrangement joins TRBV29-1 to TRBJ2-3; no clear D. CDR3 size: 13 residues. Germline assignment: CDR1 SQVTM and CDR2 ANQGSEA. Trimming stripped 5 bases from V and 3 bases from J, with 12 bases between. The DNA for the CDR3 is TGCAGCGTTCGGTCCCTTGGGACAGATACGCAGTATTTT. This translates into CSVRSLGTDTQYF.

This chain uses TRBV3-1 with TRBJ2-2; 8 nucleotides align to TRBD1. The V gene's germline CDR1 is LGHDT and CDR2 YNNKEL (reference sequence). The J segment lost 4 bases and the V segment lost 4 bases, leaving 5 bases of the junction unmatched. This CDR3 spans 15 amino acids. CDR3: CASSRPGGPTGELFF. CDR3 nucleotide sequence: TGTGCCAGCAGCCGACCAGGGGGCCCCACCGGGGAGCTGTTTTTT.

This chain links TRBV9 with TRBJ2-1; D is uncertain. CDR3 length: 12 amino acids. Germline loops: CDR1 SGDLS, CDR2 YYNGEE. Trimming took off 4 bases at V and 8 bases at J, with 10 bases between the two ends. CDR3 coding DNA: TGTGCCAGCAGCTCCCTCGTTGATGAGCAGTTCTTC. This gives the protein CASSSLVDEQFF.

In this sample, this clonotype turned up a few times. V and J are TRBV4-3 and TRBJ1-2, with D possibly TRBD1 on 5 matching bases. Germline assignment: CDR1 LGHNA and CDR2 YSLEER. The ends were cut back, 1 base at V and 2 bases at J, with 11 bases in the middle. This CDR3 is built from 15 residues. This CDR3 reads CASSQGAGTNYGYTF. For the CDR3, the DNA is TGCGCCAGCAGCCAAGGGGCGGGGACGAACTATGGCTACACCTTC.

This clonotype was counted only a few times. The rearrangement uses TRBV4-3 and TRBJ2-1; TRBD1 aligns across 7 bases. The germline V gene encodes CDR1 LGHNA and CDR2 YSLEER. The ends lost 1 base at V and 7 bases at J; junction bases unmatched: 4. This CDR3 contains 14 residues. The CDR3 DNA follows: TGCGCCAGCAGCCAAGCCATCAGGGGGAATGAGCAGTTCTTC. It specifies CASSQAIRGNEQFF.

This clonotype appeared many times. The rearrangement joins TRBV21-1 to TRBJ2-7; the DNA was not used to check the table's D call, TRBD1. TRBV21-1 is reported as a pseudogene. The CDR3 is made up of 15 amino acids. The CDR3 here is CASSQPGTGSSEQYF. Here the CDR3 DNA reads TGTGCCAGCAGCCAACCCGGGACAGGCTCGAGTGAGCAGTACTTC.

This clonotype was detected only once. Germline is not matched at one junction end, which may reflect a read error. CDR3 sequence (DNA): TGTGCAAGCAGCTTGTTAAAGGGCACAGATACGAAGTATTTT. Translation gives CASSLLKGTDTKYF. The genes are TRBV5-5 and TRBJ2-3; no firm D call. Germline lookup yields CDR1 SGHKS and CDR2 YYEKEE (reference sequence). This CDR3 has 14 residues.

With regard to this clonotype: One base away lies a much larger clone, so this may be a sequencing read error. V usage is TRBV28 and J usage is TRBJ2-7; the match to TRBD1 covers 10 bases. V dropped 3 bases and J dropped 2; count of bases not matched to a gene: 7. The germline V gene has CDR1 MDHEN and CDR2 SYDVKM. The CDR3 contains 16 residues. The CDR3 reads CASSLDGTGVAYEQYF. In nucleotides, the CDR3 is TGTGCCAGCAGTTTGGACGGGACAGGGGTCGCCTACGAGCAGTACTTC.

This clonotype was detected only a few times. J is TRBJ1-1 and V is TRBV5-4; TRBD1 agrees at 9 bases. CDR1 is SGHNT and CDR2 is YYREEE in the germline V gene (reference sequence). This CDR3 region has 15 residues. The junction had 8 bases not matched to a gene; V was cut back by 2 bases and J by 6 bases. This chain's CDR3 is CASSFTTGGYAEAFF. CDR3 nucleotides: TGTGCCAGCAGCTTCACGACAGGGGGATATGCTGAAGCTTTCTTT.

The chain employs TRBV12-3 or TRBV12-4 and TRBJ1-1; D perhaps matches TRBD1 (5 bases). Trimming removed 5 bases from V and 0 bases from J, with 16 bases in between. The CDR3 spans 16 residues. CDR3 loop: CASSTASSDMNTEAFF. The CDR3 nucleotides read TGTGCCAGCAGTACTGCCTCATCGGACATGAACACTGAAGCTTTCTTT.

This clonotype showed up just a few times. The chain couples TRBV9 to TRBJ1-3; D gene unclear. The V end was cut by 4 bases, the J end by 0 bases, with 11 bases between. CDR1 is SGDLS, CDR2 YYNGEE, per germline. This CDR3 spans 15 amino acids. This CDR3 is CASSPWPSSGNTIYF. The CDR3 coding sequence is TGTGCCAGCAGCCCCTGGCCGAGCTCTGGAAACACCATATATTTT.

This chain joins TRBV9 and TRBJ2-5; D might be TRBD1 (6 bases). V was pared by 2 bases and J by 3 bases, with 8 bases between. Looked up from germline, CDR1 is SGDLS and CDR2 is YYNGEE. This CDR3 has 13 amino acids. CDR3 loop: CASSVGQKETQYF. CDR3 coding DNA: TGTGCCAGCAGCGTCGGACAGAAAGAGACCCAGTACTTC.